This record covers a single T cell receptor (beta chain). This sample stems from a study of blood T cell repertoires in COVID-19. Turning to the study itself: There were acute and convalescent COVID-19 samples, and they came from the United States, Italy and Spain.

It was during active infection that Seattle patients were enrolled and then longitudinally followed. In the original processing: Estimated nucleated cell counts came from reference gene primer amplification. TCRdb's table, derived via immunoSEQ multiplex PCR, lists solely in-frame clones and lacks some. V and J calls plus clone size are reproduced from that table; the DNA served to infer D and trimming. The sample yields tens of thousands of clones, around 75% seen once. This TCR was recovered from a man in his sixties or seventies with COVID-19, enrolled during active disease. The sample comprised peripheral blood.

The CDR3 spells CASSLALGQGDGYTF. DNA for the CDR3: TGCGCCAGCAGCTTGGCCTTGGGACAAGGCGATGGCTACACCTTC. This chain joins TRBV5-1 and TRBJ1-2, with D perhaps TRBD1 (6 bases). The CDR3 runs 15 residues. The V end was cut by 0 bases, the J end by 6 bases, with 15 bases between. Germline V gene data show CDR1 as SGHRS and CDR2 as YFSETQ.